Here is one TCR beta chain with its context. Its specificity is unknown. J gave up 5 bases and V 5 bases, and 2 bases lay outside the gene matches. CDR1 is GTSNPN and CDR2 is SVGIG in the germline V gene (reference sequence). This CDR3 is 13 amino acids long. The study ran its PCR with 60 Vbeta and 13 Jbeta primers. Data came from immunoSEQ multiplex PCR; TCRdb stores just in-frame clones and leaves some out. The data contain fewer than 200,000 clones, 70% to 90% of them singletons. The sample originates from a study of cytomegalovirus exposure and HLA in healthy donors. Overall study context: Most donors, less than 85% of a few hundred genotyped, fell in the Caucasian-associated ancestry cluster. Overall study findings and caveats: A missense variant in DCLRE1C was later tied to TCR beta V- and J-gene trimming. Among the sequence variants, a highly shared cluster was likely an artifact of sequencing. Later on, an analysis showed TCR association rates differing by HLA locus, with DRB1 the most and HLA-C the fewest.

Sequencing was carried out using PBMCs. The sequence derives from a woman younger than 30 in good health and CMV-seronegative. The chain recombines TRBV30 with TRBJ2-5; 13 bases are a match to TRBD2. The DNA for the CDR3 is TGTGCCTGGGCGACTAGCGGGAGGGAGACCCAGTACTTC. Translating gives CAWATSGRETQYF.